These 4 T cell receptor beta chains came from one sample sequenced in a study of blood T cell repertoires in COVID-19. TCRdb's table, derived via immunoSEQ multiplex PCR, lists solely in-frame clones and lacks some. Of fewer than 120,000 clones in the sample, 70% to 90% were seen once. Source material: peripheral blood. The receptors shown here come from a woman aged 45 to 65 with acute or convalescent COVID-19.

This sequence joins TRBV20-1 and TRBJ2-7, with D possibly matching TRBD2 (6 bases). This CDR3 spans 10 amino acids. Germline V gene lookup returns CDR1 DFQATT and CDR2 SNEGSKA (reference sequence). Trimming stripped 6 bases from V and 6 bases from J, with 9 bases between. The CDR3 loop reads CSAGLTEQYF. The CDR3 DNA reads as TGCAGTGCCGGACTAACCGAGCAGTACTTC.

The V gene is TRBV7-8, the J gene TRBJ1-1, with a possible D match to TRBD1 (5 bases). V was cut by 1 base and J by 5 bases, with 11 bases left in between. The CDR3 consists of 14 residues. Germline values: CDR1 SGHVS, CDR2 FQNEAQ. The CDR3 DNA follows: TGTGCCAGCAGCTTAGAGTGGGGGGGGACTGAAGCTTTCTTT. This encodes CASSLEWGGTEAFF.

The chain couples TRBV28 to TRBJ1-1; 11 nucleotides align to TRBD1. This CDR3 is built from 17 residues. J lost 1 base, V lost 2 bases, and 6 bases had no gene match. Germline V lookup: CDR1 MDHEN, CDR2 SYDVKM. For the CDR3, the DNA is TGTGCCAGCAGTTTACTAGGACAGGGGGCAGGGAACACTGAAGCTTTCTTT. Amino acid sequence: CASSLLGQGAGNTEAFF. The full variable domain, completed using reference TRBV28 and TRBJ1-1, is DVKVTQSSRYLVKRTGEKVFLECVQDMDHENMFWYRQDPGLGLRLIYFSYDVKMKEKGDIPEGYSVSREKKERFSLILESASTNQTSMYLCASSLLGQGAGNTEAFFGQGTRLTVV.

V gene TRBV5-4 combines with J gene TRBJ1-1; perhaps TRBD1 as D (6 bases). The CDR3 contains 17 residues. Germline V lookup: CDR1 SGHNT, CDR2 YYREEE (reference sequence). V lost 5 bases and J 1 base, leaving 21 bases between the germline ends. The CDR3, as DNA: TGTGCCAGCAGTTCACAGGGTAGGGGGTTTGCGAACACTGAAGCTTTCTTT. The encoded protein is CASSSQGRGFANTEAFF. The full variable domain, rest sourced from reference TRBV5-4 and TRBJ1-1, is ETGVTQSPTHLIKTRGQQVTLRCSSQSGHNTVSWYQQALGQGPQFIFQYYREEENGRGNFPPRFSGLQFPNYSSELNVNALELDDSALYLCASSSQGRGFANTEAFFGQGTRLTVV.